The TCR beta chain described here comes from a study of Graves' ophthalmopathy and Graves' hyperthyroidism. At the level of the study: Before any treatment was given, at initial diagnosis, peripheral blood was collected.

Establishment of the diagnosis relied upon clinical symptoms, serum thyroxine, TRAb, thyroid ultrasound and orbital computed tomography. Amplified TCR beta CDR3 regions were obtained using RNA transcripts as template. In the first round, RT-PCR was carried out with HTBI primers, and a multiplex PCR formed the second round. TCRdb ran MiXCR on the multiplex PCR reads and lists one entry per CDR3 protein. The sample yields some 380,000 distinct CDR3 sequences, 15% seen once. CDR3 length equals 15 residues. V was clipped by 4 bases and J by 5 bases, with 14 bases between them. This rearrangement joins TRBV12-3 or TRBV12-4 to TRBJ1-4; D might be TRBD1 (5 bases). Sequenced sample: peripheral blood. The clonotype originates from a woman aged 18-29 years with stable Graves' hyperthyroidism. CDR3: CASSSTQGRNEKLFF. Here the CDR3 DNA reads TGTGCCAGCAGTTCAACCCAGGGCCGCAATGAAAAACTGTTTTTT.